The clone carrying this TCR beta chain was detected only a few times. Antigen: not known. Healthy donors had no documented immune events, such as infections, while sampled. CDR1 is SGHRS, CDR2 YFSETQ, per germline. The CDR3 totals 14 residues. Trimming left V 0 bases short and J 3 bases short, with 10 bases between. This sample stems from a study of identifying expanded T cells in peripheral blood. Clones were sequenced by immunoSEQ multiplex PCR, and TCRdb holds only the in-frame ones, with some missing. Of about 82,000 clones in the sample, 80% to 90% are singletons; the top ten hold approximately 7%. Notes on the study in general: Technical replicates showed roughly 1.2 changed clones; two weeks roughly 18; four weeks 19. Approximately two-week clone count variance significantly increased as total template count grew.

The receptor's source is a person between 18 and 75 years old in good health. The chain uses TRBV5-1 and TRBJ2-7; tentative D call: TRBD1 (6 bases). Material: blood. The CDR3 bases are TGCGCCAGCAGCTTGGGTGGACAGATCTACGAGCAGTACTTC. This codes for CASSLGGQIYEQYF.